Each of the 21 T cell receptor beta chains below was sequenced from the same sample in a study of shared clonotypes between healthy human individuals (dated by TCRdb to about 2020). Libraries came from the immunoSEQ multiplex PCR assay. TCRdb holds this immuneACCESS table with in-frame rearrangements only. Some clones are missing; in checked studies, unresolved V genes explain under half, and the rest has no known cause. The sample contains under 700,000 clones, 85% to 95% of them found a single time. The ten top clones hold 0.11% of the sample. CD8 naive samples were obtained by positive selection for CCR7 among CD45RO-negative cells, yielding a CD45RA+CCR7+ population from which TemRA cells were excluded. The sample was naive CD8+ T cells sorted from blood. The cell subset or site label, as the study defines it: CD45RA+CCR7+. These receptors originate from a woman aged 30 to 39 in good health.

The chain has TRBV9 and TRBJ2-2, with D perhaps TRBD1 or TRBD2 (6 bases each). The germline gives CDR1 SGDLS, CDR2 YYNGEE. The CDR3 extends over 16 amino acids. V was clipped by 4 bases and J by 6 bases, with 19 bases between them. The CDR3 DNA follows: TGTGCCAGCAGCCTCCGGGGGCTAGCCCAGCCCGGGGAGCTGTTTTTT. Its protein product is CASSLRGLAQPGELFF.

This rearrangement joins TRBV7-9 to TRBJ1-1; D is uncertain. CDR1 is SEHNR and CDR2 is FQNEAQ in the germline V gene (reference sequence). V shed 1 base and J shed 4 bases, with 4 bases lying between them. The CDR3 extends over 12 amino acids. The CDR3: CASSLVSTEAFF. The CDR3, as DNA: TGTGCCAGCAGCTTAGTTAGCACTGAAGCTTTCTTT.

CDR3 in DNA: TGTGCCAGCTCACCACGAAGGAGGGGAATTTCCTACGAGCAGTACTTC. It specifies CASSPRRRGISYEQYF. The J gene is TRBJ2-7, the V gene TRBV18; D perhaps matches TRBD2 (6 bases). The CDR3 length is 16 residues. The germline V gene has CDR1 KGHSH and CDR2 LQKENI. The ends were cut back, 1 base at V and 1 base at J, with 14 bases in the middle.

The chain carries TRBV5-6 and TRBJ2-7; either TRBD1 or TRBD2 may supply D (5 bases each). Germline V gene data show CDR1 as SGHDT and CDR2 as YYEEEE. The ends were cut back, 7 bases at V and 3 bases at J, with 20 bases in the middle. CDR3 size: 15 residues. CDR3 nucleotides: TGTGCCAGCGGTTCCTCGGGGACGATCTACTACGAGCAGTACTTC. Its protein product is CASGSSGTIYYEQYF.

The V and J genes are TRBV29-1 and TRBJ2-2; 10 bases line up with TRBD2. The CDR3 length is 18 residues. Germline CDR1 is SQVTM and CDR2 is ANQGSEA. V was pared by 5 bases and J by 2 bases, with 14 bases of the junction left unmatched. This CDR3 is CSVLLAGPNQSNTGELFF. The CDR3 nucleotides read TGCAGCGTTTTACTAGCGGGGCCCAACCAGTCAAACACCGGGGAGCTGTTTTTT.

The V gene is TRBV28, the J gene TRBJ1-4, with 7 bases lining up with TRBD1. The CDR3 extends over 16 amino acids. V dropped 5 bases and J dropped 4; count of bases not matched to a gene: 10. Germline CDR1 MDHEN, CDR2 SYDVKM. The CDR3 DNA is TGTGCCAGCAGTCCAGGGACAGCGTTCTTTAATGAAAAACTGTTTTTT. It encodes CASSPGTAFFNEKLFF.

This rearrangement joins TRBV28 to TRBJ1-1; TRBD1 matches at 8 bases. Germline V gives CDR1 MDHEN, CDR2 SYDVKM. Trimming took 2 bases from V and 11 from J; bases not matched to a gene: 10. The CDR3 is 14 amino acids. The CDR3 spells CASSLIRTGLVAFF. CDR3 in DNA: TGTGCCAGCAGTTTAATCAGGACAGGGCTCGTTGCTTTCTTT.

This clone was counted once. The V call is TRBV13, the J call TRBJ1-4, with no clear D. CDR1 and CDR2 from the germline V gene are PRHDT and FYEKMQ (reference sequence). The ends were cut back, 5 bases at V and 0 bases at J, with 10 bases in the middle. This CDR3 region has 15 residues. DNA of the CDR3: TGTGCCAGCAGCCAACGAGTTGCAACTAATGAAAAACTGTTTTTT. It yields the protein CASSQRVATNEKLFF.

This sequence joins TRBV7-9 and TRBJ2-2; D unclear. This CDR3 comprises 15 residues. Trimming left V 5 bases short and J 1 base short, with 11 bases between. Germline assignment: CDR1 SEHNR and CDR2 FQNEAQ (reference sequence). CDR3: CASSLQHLNTGELFF. The CDR3 nucleotides read TGTGCCAGCAGCCTGCAGCACCTGAACACCGGGGAGCTGTTTTTT.

A remark on this clone: The identical CDR3 is also encoded by other nucleotide sequences in the sample. The V gene is TRBV15, the J gene TRBJ2-7; possible D gene TRBD1, 6 bases. The V gene lost 0 bases and the J gene lost 4 bases, with 7 bases spanning the gap. Germline assignment: CDR1 LNHNV and CDR2 YYDKDF (reference sequence). The CDR3 is 13 amino acids. The chain's CDR3 is CATSRDQGYEQYF. The DNA of the CDR3 is TGTGCCACCAGCAGAGATCAGGGGTACGAGCAGTACTTC.

The chain is built from TRBV25-1 and TRBJ2-6; D is ambiguous. Germline V gene lookup returns CDR1 MGHDK and CDR2 SYGVNS. The CDR3 is 14 residues long. V lost 4 bases and J 0 bases, leaving 4 bases between the germline ends. The CDR3: CASSAPSGANVLTF. CDR3 DNA: TGTGCCAGCAGTGCCCCCTCTGGGGCCAACGTCCTGACTTTC. The entire variable domain, with the rest obtained from reference TRBV25-1 and TRBJ2-6, is as follows: EADIYQTPRYLVIGTGKKITLECSQTMGHDKMYWYQQDPGMELHLIHYSYGVNSTEKGDLSSESTVSRIRTEHFPLTLESARPSHTSQYLCASSAPSGANVLTFGAGSRLTVL.

In its sample, this clone was seen once. This chain uses TRBV4-1 with TRBJ1-5, with 8 nucleotides matching TRBD1. Germline V gene data show CDR1 as MGHRA and CDR2 as YSYEKL. V dropped 0 bases and J dropped 3; count of bases not matched to a gene: 7. The CDR3 runs 17 residues. CDR3 protein: CASSQDPQGVFNQPQHF. In DNA, the CDR3 is TGCGCCAGCAGCCAAGATCCACAGGGGGTGTTCAATCAGCCCCAGCATTTT.

V and J are TRBV29-1 and TRBJ2-2, with a possible D match to TRBD1 (5 bases). Germline V gene sequence: CDR1 SQVTM, CDR2 ANQGSEA. V shed 7 bases and J shed 1 base, with 10 bases lying between them. This CDR3 contains 13 residues. The CDR3 spells CSGSRENTGELFF. CDR3 in DNA: TGCAGCGGGTCCAGGGAGAACACCGGGGAGCTGTTTTTT.

The CDR3 loop reads CASGQENTEAFF. CDR3 nucleotide sequence: TGTGCCAGCGGACAGGAGAACACTGAAGCTTTCTTT. This sequence joins TRBV28 and TRBJ1-1; 7 bases fit TRBD1. There are 12 residues in the CDR3. Germline values: CDR1 MDHEN, CDR2 SYDVKM. V shed 8 bases, J shed 1 base, and the junction held 1 base outside the gene matches.

The chain has TRBV28 and TRBJ2-7, with 7 bases matching TRBD1. The germline V gene encodes CDR1 MDHEN and CDR2 SYDVKM. The ends lost 2 bases at V and 3 bases at J; junction bases unmatched: 7. The CDR3 contains 15 residues. The DNA of the CDR3 is TGTGCCAGCAGTTTACCCCCGCAGGGGGTCTACGAGCAGTACTTC. It encodes CASSLPPQGVYEQYF.

The chain employs TRBV4-1 and TRBJ2-7; a possible D gene is TRBD2 (5 bases). Germline CDR1 and CDR2: MGHRA and YSYEKL. This CDR3 spans 15 amino acids. With 1 base removed from V and 4 bases from J, the gap between germline ends came to 14 bases. This chain's CDR3 is CASSQVTGYEYEQYF. The CDR3 bases are TGCGCCAGCAGCCAAGTCACGGGATATGAGTACGAGCAGTACTTC.

The chain recombines TRBV5-6 with TRBJ2-2, with 10 bases lining up with TRBD2. The CDR3 has 19 residues. Germline CDR1 is SGHDT and CDR2 is YYEEEE. The J segment lost 4 bases and the V segment lost 0 bases, leaving 12 bases of the junction unmatched. The CDR3 sequence: CASSLALTSGPWGTGELFF. In nucleotides, the CDR3 is TGTGCCAGCAGCTTGGCGTTGACTAGCGGGCCATGGGGCACCGGGGAGCTGTTTTTT.

V gene TRBV2 combines with J gene TRBJ2-7, with D tentatively TRBD1 or TRBD2 (5 bases each). The CDR3 is 14 residues long. V dropped 5 bases and J dropped 0 bases, with 11 bases sitting between them. Germline V gene sequence: CDR1 SNHLY, CDR2 FYNNEI. The chain's CDR3 is CASSSGTHSYEQYF. CDR3 DNA: TGTGCCAGCAGTTCCGGGACGCACTCCTACGAGCAGTACTTC.

This chain connects TRBV12-2 to TRBJ2-7; the table's D gene call, TRBD2, was not cross checked with the DNA. TRBV12-2 is noted as a pseudogene. CDR3 length: 20 amino acids. CDR3 residues: CASRLAKTKLRLAGAYEQYF. In nucleotides, the CDR3 is TGTGCAAGTCGCTTAGCGAAAACAAAACTTCGACTAGCGGGGGCCTACGAGCAGTACTTC.

The rearrangement uses TRBV6-1 and TRBJ1-1; 8 positions agree with TRBD1. Looked up from germline, CDR1 is MNHNS and CDR2 is SASEGT. J lost 3 bases, V lost 3 bases, and 9 bases had no gene match. This CDR3 is built from 16 residues. The CDR3 bases are TGTGCCAGCAGTGACCGAGACAGGGGACCGTACACTGAAGCTTTCTTT. Translation gives CASSDRDRGPYTEAFF.

The V gene is TRBV27, the J gene TRBJ1-1; no clear D. This CDR3 is 14 amino acids long. Germline V gene lookup returns CDR1 MNHEY and CDR2 SMNVEV (reference sequence). Trimming shortened V by 8 bases and J by 2 bases, and 15 bases separated the two germline ends. The CDR3 sequence: CASEAQDNNTEAFF. For the CDR3, the DNA is TGTGCCAGCGAGGCCCAGGATAATAACACTGAAGCTTTCTTT.